This TCR beta chain stems from a study of PD-1 blockade in classical Hodgkin lymphoma. With 4 bases removed from V and 4 bases from J, the gap between germline ends came to 22 bases. Looked up from germline, CDR1 is SGHKS and CDR2 is YYEKEE (reference sequence). The CDR3 totals 17 residues. The data were produced by immunoSEQ multiplex PCR, yet TCRdb's version contains in-frame clones alone and is incomplete. The sample records 80,000 to 100,000 clones, 85% to 95% being singletons. Time point: cycle 4 day 1 (C4D1), after less than seven weeks of nivolumab. Patients all relapsed after autologous stem cell transplantation, and there was variation in brentuximab vedotin exposure.

The chain joins TRBV5-5 to TRBJ2-3; D possibly corresponds to TRBD2 (6 bases). Material: peripheral blood mononuclear cells (PBMCs), obtained before the fourth cycle of nivolumab. The receptor was derived from a human donor with classical Hodgkin lymphoma. Here the CDR3 reads CASSLGPSSGDADTQYF. The CDR3 region has the DNA TGTGCCAGCAGCCTCGGGCCGAGTTCGGGAGACGCAGATACGCAGTATTTT.